This entry features one T cell receptor beta chain sequence. Antigen specificity is unknown. The authors loaded around 190 ng DNA, tens of thousands of T cell genomes, into sorted-subset replicate PCRs. The method was immunoSEQ multiplex PCR; TCRdb's version includes in-frame clones alone and lacks a portion of them. The sample has more than 550,000 clones, about 92% seen once; the top ten hold 24%. Naive CD8 cells lacked CD45RO and underwent positive selection for CCR7, leaving out terminally differentiated effector memory CD45RA+ cells. The source of the sample is a study of shared clonotypes between healthy human individuals. Study-wide results and caveats: Only blood samples were collected, and tissue repertoires likely differ.

The receptor's source is a man under 40 in good health. Input material: naive CD8+ T cells sorted from blood.

The CDR3 coding sequence is TGTGCCAGCAAAATTGGGCTAGCGGACTCCTACGAGCAGTACTTC. This gives the protein CASKIGLADSYEQYF. The rearrangement uses TRBV11-2 and TRBJ2-7, with 7 bases identical to TRBD2. Trimming cost V 7 bases and J 0 bases; bases outside gene matches: 9. The CDR3 is 15 residues long. Germline V gene lookup returns CDR1 SGHAT and CDR2 FQNNGV.